This T cell receptor beta chain is drawn from a study of blood T cell repertoires in COVID-19. Measured with immunoSEQ multiplex PCR; TCRdb has only the in-frame clones, and not every one. Seen here are about 140,000 clones, over 80% observed once, and the top ten hold 8.9%. The clonotype comes from a man in his thirties or forties with COVID-19, enrolled during active disease. The sequenced sample consisted of peripheral blood.

The CDR3 DNA is TGCGCCAGCAGCCACCCCCTTAAGCGGTCCAACTATGGCTACACCTTC. It is translated as CASSHPLKRSNYGYTF. The chain carries TRBV4-1 and TRBJ1-2; D is unresolved. The CDR3 spans 16 residues. V dropped 3 bases and J dropped 2 bases, with 16 bases sitting between them. Looked up from germline, CDR1 is MGHRA and CDR2 is YSYEKL.